The 15 T cell receptor beta chains given below trace back to one sample, sequenced in a study of CD8 T cells in ankylosing spondylitis. Each CDR3 protein is one row after TCRdb ran MiXCR on the 5' RACE reads. The table lists about 240,000 distinct CDR3 sequences, 8% to 9.5% of them singletons, with about 6.5% in the top ten. The sequenced sample consisted of blood, either unsorted or a sorted T cell fraction (not recorded which). Receptors were obtained from a male donor with ankylosing spondylitis or in good health (not recorded which).

This clonotype has at least ten counts. The chain is built from TRBV20-1 and TRBJ1-5, with D possibly being TRBD1 (6 bases). This CDR3 comprises 15 residues. V lost 3 bases to trimming and J lost 2 bases, with 14 bases between them. Germline-derived CDR1 and CDR2 are DFQATT and SNEGSKA (reference sequence). This CDR3 is CSASVGGDRNQPQHF. CDR3 coding DNA: TGCAGTGCTAGTGTAGGGGGAGATCGCAATCAGCCCCAGCATTTT.

This clonotype was detected many times. This chain connects TRBV24-1 to TRBJ2-5, with D possibly TRBD2 on 5 matching bases. V was cut by 10 bases and J by 0 bases, with 14 bases left in between. Germline V lookup: CDR1 KGHDR, CDR2 SFDVKD. The CDR3 is made up of 14 amino acids. CDR3 in DNA: TGTGCCACTCAAGCATCCGGGAACCAAGAGACCCAGTACTTC. Translating it yields CATQASGNQETQYF.

As to this clonotype: A much larger clonotype is one base distant, so this may be a read error. The gene calls are TRBV11-3 and TRBJ2-7; 7 bases align to TRBD1. Trimming took 4 bases from V and 0 from J; bases not matched to a gene: 0. Germline V CDR1 and CDR2: SGHNT, YENEEA. The CDR3 consists of 13 residues. The CDR3, as DNA: TGTGCCAGCAGCTCAGGGGGCTCCTACGAGCAGTACTTC. This codes for CASSSGGSYEQYF.

In this sample, this clonotype turned up a few times. This chain joins TRBV10-3 and TRBJ2-7; 9 nucleotides line up with TRBD1. CDR3 size: 13 residues. The germline CDR1 and CDR2 sequences are ENHRY and SYGVKD. V lost 6 bases to trimming and J lost 6 bases; unmatched junction nucleotides: 6. This CDR3 is CAISGQGTGEQYF. CDR3 bases: TGTGCCATCAGCGGACAGGGGACGGGCGAGCAGTACTTC.

This clonotype was recorded many times. This chain connects TRBV7-8 to TRBJ2-2; D remains unclear. Germline lookup yields CDR1 SGHVS and CDR2 FQNEAQ. V lost 2 bases to trimming and J lost 3 bases, with 10 bases between them. The CDR3 loop spans 15 amino acids. As DNA, the CDR3 is TGTGCCAGCAGCTTAAGAGACGACTACACCGGGGAGCTGTTTTTT. Translating it yields CASSLRDDYTGELFF.

This clonotype was found many times. The V gene is TRBV3-1, the J gene TRBJ2-1, with D possibly matching TRBD2 (5 bases). Trimming removed 3 bases from V and 10 bases from J, with 10 bases in between. Germline loops: CDR1 LGHDT, CDR2 YNNKEL (reference sequence). CDR3 length: 12 amino acids. The CDR3 DNA is TGTGCCAGCAGCCAGATGGCTAGCGAGCAGTTCTTC. Amino acids: CASSQMASEQFF.

This rearrangement joins TRBV18 to TRBJ1-4, with D possibly TRBD1 on 5 matching bases. Germline V CDR1 and CDR2: KGHSH, LQKENI. The CDR3 extends over 15 amino acids. V lost 0 bases to trimming and J lost 5 bases, with 10 bases between them. The CDR3 here is CASSPPTVENEKLFF. Written as DNA, the CDR3 is TGTGCCAGCTCACCACCGACAGTCGAAAATGAAAAACTGTTTTTT.

The chain has TRBV25-1 and TRBJ2-7, with D maybe TRBD2 (6 bases). Germline loops: CDR1 MGHDK, CDR2 SYGVNS. Trimming cost V 4 bases and J 0 bases, with 13 bases left between them. The CDR3 covers 15 residues. The CDR3 loop reads CASSVAGPNSYEQYF. The CDR3 nucleotides read TGTGCCAGCAGTGTCGCGGGGCCCAACTCCTACGAGCAGTACTTC.

Only a few counts were recorded for this clonotype. This CDR3 is missing its conserved last phenylalanine or tryptophan, likely due to a read error. This chain joins TRBV6-1 and TRBJ2-3; tentatively, D is TRBD2 (5 bases). The germline CDR1 and CDR2 sequences are MNHNS and SASEGT. V dropped 6 bases and J dropped 4 bases, with 17 bases sitting between them. This CDR3 has 15 amino acids. The CDR3 sequence is CASSPREAAPDTQYV. The CDR3 DNA reads TGTGCCAGCAGCCCAAGGGAAGCGGCCCCAGATACGCAGTATGTT.

This clonotype was counted a few times. The chain couples TRBV15 to TRBJ1-5; weak D call: TRBD1 (6 bases). Germline loops: CDR1 LNHNV, CDR2 YYDKDF (reference sequence). This CDR3 is 14 amino acids long. The germline V and J ends were trimmed by 5 bases and 7 bases, with 15 bases remaining between them. In DNA, the CDR3 is TGTGCCACCAGCCCTTCCAGGGGTGAACAGCCCCAGCATTTT. Translating it yields CATSPSRGEQPQHF.

This clonotype has at least ten counts. The CDR3: CASSFSPPTGGDYNEQFF. The CDR3 bases are TGTGCCAGCAGCTTCTCGCCTCCCACAGGGGGCGATTACAATGAGCAGTTCTTC. This chain links TRBV5-5 with TRBJ2-1; 9 bases fit TRBD1. After removal of 2 bases from V and 4 bases from J, the junction contained 13 bases not matched to a gene. Germline assignment: CDR1 SGHKS and CDR2 YYEKEE (reference sequence). The CDR3 extends over 18 amino acids.

CDR3 in DNA: TGTGCCAGCAGCCCAAGAGGACAGGGGGCTATAAACACTGAAGCTTTCTTT. Encoded protein: CASSPRGQGAINTEAFF. This chain links TRBV7-2 with TRBJ1-1; 11 nucleotides align to TRBD1. The CDR3 is 17 residues long. Per the germline V gene, CDR1 is SGHTA and CDR2 is FQGNSA. Losses at the gene ends were 5 bases for V and 2 bases for J; bases not matched to a gene: 10.

The J gene is TRBJ2-5, the V gene TRBV5-1; D might be TRBD1 (6 bases). The length of the CDR3 is 16 residues. Germline lookup yields CDR1 SGHRS and CDR2 YFSETQ. V lost 5 bases, J lost 2 bases, and 19 bases lay in between. This CDR3 is CASSTRWQGIQETQYF. The CDR3 nucleotides read TGCGCCAGCAGTACCCGTTGGCAGGGGATTCAAGAGACCCAGTACTTC. The full variable domain, in which reference TRBV5-1 and TRBJ2-5 provide the parts outside the CDR3, is KAGVTQTPRYLIKTRGQQVTLSCSPISGHRSVSWYQQTPGQGLQFLFEYFSETQRNKGNFPGRFSGRQFSNSRSEMNVSTLELGDSALYLCASSTRWQGIQETQYFGPGTRLLVL.

This clonotype was picked up many times. J is TRBJ2-1 and V is TRBV20-1, with D unresolved. CDR3 size: 16 residues. The V end was cut by 3 bases, the J end by 0 bases, with 15 bases between. The germline V gene has CDR1 DFQATT and CDR2 SNEGSKA (reference sequence). In DNA, the CDR3 is TGCAGTGCTAGGAAGGGTGGGTTGAGCTCCTACAATGAGCAGTTCTTC. Protein: CSARKGGLSSYNEQFF.

This clonotype was detected ten times or more. V gene TRBV6-4 combines with J gene TRBJ2-2; 11 nucleotides line up with TRBD2. Germline CDR1 MRHNA, CDR2 SNTAGT. The V and J ends lost 5 bases and 6 bases, in that order; junction bases with no gene match: 23. There are 21 residues in the CDR3. In nucleotides, the CDR3 is TGTGCCAGCAGTAGGCTATCTCGGGGCGTAGGTACTAGCGGGAGTTCCGGGGAGCTGTTTTTT. Translating it yields CASSRLSRGVGTSGSSGELFF.